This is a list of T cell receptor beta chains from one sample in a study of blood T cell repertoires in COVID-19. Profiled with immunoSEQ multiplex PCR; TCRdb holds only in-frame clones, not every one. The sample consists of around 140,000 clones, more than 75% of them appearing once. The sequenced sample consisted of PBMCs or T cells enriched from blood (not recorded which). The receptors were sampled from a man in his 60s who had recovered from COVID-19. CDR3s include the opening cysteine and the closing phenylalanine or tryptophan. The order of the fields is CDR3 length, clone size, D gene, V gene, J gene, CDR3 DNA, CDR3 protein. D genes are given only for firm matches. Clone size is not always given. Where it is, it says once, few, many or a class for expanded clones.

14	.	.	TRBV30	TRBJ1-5	TGTGCCTGGAGTGGGTCTACCGGCAATCAGCCCCAGCATTTT	CAWSGSTGNQPQHF
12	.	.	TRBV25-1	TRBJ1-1	TGTGCCAGCAGTCAGGGGAACACTGAAGCTTTCTTT	CASSQGNTEAFF
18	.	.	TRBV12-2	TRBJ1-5	TGTGCAAGTTGCTGGACAACTCAGGGACAGGGACACAATCAGCCCCAGCATTTT	CASCWTTQGQGHNQPQHF
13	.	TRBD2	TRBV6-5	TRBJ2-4	TGTGCCAGCACGGGACTGGGGGGGAACATTCAGTACTTC	CASTGLGGNIQYF
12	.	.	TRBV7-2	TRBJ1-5	TGTGCCAGCAGCTTTGGCGGGCAGCCCCAGCATTTT	CASSFGGQPQHF
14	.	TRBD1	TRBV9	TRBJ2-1	TGTGCCAGCAGTGAAGGGGGCGCGTTCAATGAGCAGTTCTTC	CASSEGGAFNEQFF
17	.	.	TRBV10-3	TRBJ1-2	TGTGCCATCAGTGAGTCGAGGTCCGGACACCATAACTATGGCTACACCTTC	CAISESRSGHHNYGYTF
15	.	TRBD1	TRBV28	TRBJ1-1	TGTGCCAGCTCCACGCGGGGACAGGGAAACACTGAAGCTTTCTTT	CASSTRGQGNTEAFF
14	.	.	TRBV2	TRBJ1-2	TGTGCCAGCAGTGAAGTCGCATCCCTGGAGGGCTACACCTTC	CASSEVASLEGYTF
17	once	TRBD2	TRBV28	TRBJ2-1	TGTGCCAGCAGTTCCCGGATCGGGACTAGCGGGAACAATGAGCAGTTCTTC	CASSSRIGTSGNNEQFF
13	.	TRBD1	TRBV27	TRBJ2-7	TGTGCCAGCAGCCAGGGGGAAATCTACGAGCAGTACTTC	CASSQGEIYEQYF
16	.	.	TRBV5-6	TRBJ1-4	TGTGCCAGCAGCTTGGGCCAGGGGACAACTAATGAAAAACTGTTTTTT	CASSLGQGTTNEKLFF
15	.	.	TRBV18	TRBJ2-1	TGTGCCAGCTCACCACCGAGGGGGACTATGGATGAGCAGTTCTTC	CASSPPRGTMDEQFF
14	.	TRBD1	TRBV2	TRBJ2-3	TGTGCCAGCAAAGGCAGGGGGCGCACAGATACGCAGTATTTT	CASKGRGRTDTQYF
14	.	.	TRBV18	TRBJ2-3	TGTGCCAGCTCACCGTCAAACAGGGAAGATACGCAGTATTTT	CASSPSNREDTQYF
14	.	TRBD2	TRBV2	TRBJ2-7	TGTGCCAGCAGTCGACTAGCGGGGACCTACGAGCAGTACTTC	CASSRLAGTYEQYF
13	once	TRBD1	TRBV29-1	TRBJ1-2	TGCAGCGCCCGAAAGACAGGGAGCTATGGCTACACCTTC	CSARKTGSYGYTF
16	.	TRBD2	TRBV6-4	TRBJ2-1	TGTGCCAGCAGTGATTCGTCAGACCAAGCGGGAAATGAGCAGTTCTTC	CASSDSSDQAGNEQFF
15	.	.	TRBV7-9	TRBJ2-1	TGTGCCAGCAGCTTAAAGGGGGAGTACTACAATGAGCAGTTCTTC	CASSLKGEYYNEQFF
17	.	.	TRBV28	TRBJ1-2	TGTGCCAGCAGTTTTCTAGGGAGGTGGACGACTAACTATGGCTACACCTTC	CASSFLGRWTTNYGYTF
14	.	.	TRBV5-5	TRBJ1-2	TGTGCCAGCAGCTTAGGCCCTGGGGCATATGGCTACACCTTC	CASSLGPGAYGYTF
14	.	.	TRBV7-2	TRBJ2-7	TGTGCCAGCAGCTTAGCGGTCAGAACCTACGAGCAGTACTTC	CASSLAVRTYEQYF
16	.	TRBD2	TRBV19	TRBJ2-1	TGTGCCAGTAGTAGGCTAGCGGGAGGAGCCTACAATGAGCAGTTCTTC	CASSRLAGGAYNEQFF
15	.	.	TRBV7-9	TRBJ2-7	TGTGCCAGCAGTTCAGGGCCATCCGCTCGGCACGAGCAGTACTTC	CASSSGPSARHEQYF
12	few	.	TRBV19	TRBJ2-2	TGTGCAGGGGGTCCCAACACCGGGGAGCTGTTTTTT	CAGGPNTGELFF
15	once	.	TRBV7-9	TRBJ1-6	TGTGCCAGCAACAAAGACGTCCTGGGCAATTCACCCCTCCACTTT	CASNKDVLGNSPLHF
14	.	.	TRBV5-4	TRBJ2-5	TGTGCCAGCAGCTCCGCGGGCCGCCGGGAGACCCAGTACTTC	CASSSAGRRETQYF
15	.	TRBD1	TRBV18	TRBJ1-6	TGTGCCAGCTCACCACTGACAGGGGATAATTCACCCCTCCACTTT	CASSPLTGDNSPLHF
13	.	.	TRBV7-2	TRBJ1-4	TGTGCCAGCAGCTTAATCCGAGATGAAAAACTGTTTTTT	CASSLIRDEKLFF
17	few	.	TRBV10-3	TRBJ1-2	TGTGCCATCAGGGACGACAGGAACATCGGAGCTAACTATGGCTACACCTTC	CAIRDDRNIGANYGYTF
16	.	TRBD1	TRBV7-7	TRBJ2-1	TGTGCTAGCAGCCCACGGACAGGGGGCGCCTACAATGAGCAGTTCTTC	CASSPRTGGAYNEQFF
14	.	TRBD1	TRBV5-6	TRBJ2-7	TGTGCCAGCATATCCCTACAGGGGCATCGCGAGCAGTACTTC	CASISLQGHREQYF
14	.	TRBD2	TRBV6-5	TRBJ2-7	TGTGCCAGCAGGCCGCGGGGGGCAACCTACGAGCAGTACTTC	CASRPRGATYEQYF
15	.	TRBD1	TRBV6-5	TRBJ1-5	TGTGCCAGCAGCTCTCCACAGGGGGCAGGGCAGCCCCAGCATTTT	CASSSPQGAGQPQHF
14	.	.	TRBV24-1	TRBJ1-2	TGTGCCACCAGTGATCAAACAGTCACCTATGGCTACACCTTC	CATSDQTVTYGYTF
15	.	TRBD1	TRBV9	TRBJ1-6	TGTGCCAGCAGCGTAATCGGACAGGGCCAATCACCCCTCCACTTT	CASSVIGQGQSPLHF
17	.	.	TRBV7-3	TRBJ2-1	TGTGCCAGCAGCTTAATCTCGGCTAGCGCTCGAGACCATGAGCAGTTCTTC	CASSLISASARDHEQFF
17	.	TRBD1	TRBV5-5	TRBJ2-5	TGTGCCAGCAGCTTAGGGACAGGGTTTCGGGTGGGAGAGACCCAGTACTTC	CASSLGTGFRVGETQYF
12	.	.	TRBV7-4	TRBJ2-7	TGTGCCAGCCCAGGGGTTCGCTACGAGCAGTACTTC	CASPGVRYEQYF
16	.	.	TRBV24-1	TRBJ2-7	TGTGCCACCAGTGGCCCCGGGACTCATAGCTCCTACGAGCAGTACTTC	CATSGPGTHSSYEQYF
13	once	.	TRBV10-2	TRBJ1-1	TGCGCCAGCAGCCGGGACAAGTACACTGAAGCTTTCTTT	CASSRDKYTEAFF
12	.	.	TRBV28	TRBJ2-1	TGTGCCACGAGAGCCTCCTACAATGAGCAGTTCTTC	CATRASYNEQFF
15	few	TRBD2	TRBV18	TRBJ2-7	TGTGCCAGCTCACCTACTAGCGGGGGAGATTACGAGCAGTACTTC	CASSPTSGGDYEQYF
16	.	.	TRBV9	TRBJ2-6	TGTGCCAGCAGCGTCTACCAGGGTATTGGGGCCAACGTCCTGACTTTC	CASSVYQGIGANVLTF
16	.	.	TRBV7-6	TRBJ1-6	TGTGCCAGCAGCCCACGACGGCCGCCGGACATTGAATCCCTCCACTTT	CASSPRRPPDIESLHF
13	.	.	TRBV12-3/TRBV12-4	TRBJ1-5	TGTGCCAGCAGTTTTTCGGGGGTTCAGCCCCAGCATTTT	CASSFSGVQPQHF
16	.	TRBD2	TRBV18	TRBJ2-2	TGTGCCAGCTCACCGAGCGGGGGCCTGAACACCGGGGAGCTGTTTTTT	CASSPSGGLNTGELFF
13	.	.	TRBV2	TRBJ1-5	TGTGCCAGCTCCAGTAATAGCAATCAGCCCCAGCATTTT	CASSSNSNQPQHF
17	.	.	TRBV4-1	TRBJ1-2	TGCGCCAGCAGCCAAGGGACGGGACTCGGTATCGGGTATGGCTACACCTTC	CASSQGTGLGIGYGYTF
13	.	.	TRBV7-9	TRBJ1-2	TGTGCCAGCAGCTTGACAGTAGCTTATGGCTACACCTTC	CASSLTVAYGYTF